The next 17 T cell receptor beta chains were all read from a single sample in a study of brain T cells in children with intractable seizures. The time point was: blood from clinic visit 5 months post-surgery; TSC patient then seizure free. Repertoires were generated with immunoSEQ multiplex PCR, while TCRdb's copy carries only in-frame clones and drops some. This table holds 300,000 to 400,000 clones, over 90% found once. Sequencing was performed on peripheral blood, taken more than 4 months after surgery. Receptors originate from a boy under two years old with tuberous sclerosis and intractable seizures.

The chain is built from TRBV10-3 and TRBJ2-7; 10 positions agree with TRBD1. V was clipped by 3 bases and J by 5 bases; unmatched bases: 7. Germline loops: CDR1 ENHRY, CDR2 SYGVKD. This CDR3 contains 15 residues. The CDR3, as DNA: TGTGCCATCAGTGACCGACAGGGGGCTCGCCACGAGCAGTACTTC. It specifies CAISDRQGARHEQYF.

This chain links TRBV10-3 with TRBJ1-1; possible D gene TRBD1, 5 bases. This CDR3 is 15 amino acids long. Germline loops: CDR1 ENHRY, CDR2 SYGVKD. V gave up 2 bases and J gave up 6 bases, with 16 bases separating them. In nucleotides, the CDR3 is TGTGCCATCAGTGAGAACCAGGGAAGCATCTCTGAAGCTTTCTTT. Translating gives CAISENQGSISEAFF.

The chain has TRBV6-1 and TRBJ1-4, with 7 bases fitting TRBD1. CDR1 and CDR2 from the germline V gene are MNHNS and SASEGT. CDR3 length: 15 residues. V dropped 2 bases and J dropped 5; count of bases not matched to a gene: 5. CDR3 in DNA: TGTGCCAGCAGTGAAAATCCAGGGGGGAATGAAAAACTGTTTTTT. Encoded protein: CASSENPGGNEKLFF.

CDR3 bases: TGTGCCAGCAGCTCAGAAGACAGGCCGACTAATGAAGCTTTCTTT. It encodes CASSSEDRPTNEAFF. V gene TRBV5-5 combines with J gene TRBJ1-1; the D gene is possibly TRBD1 (6 bases). Germline V gene sequence: CDR1 SGHKS, CDR2 YYEKEE (reference sequence). Between the trimmed V and J ends, which lost 3 bases and 7 bases, there was a span of 19 bases. CDR3 length: 15 residues.

The chain couples TRBV6-1 to TRBJ2-2, with D possibly matching TRBD1 (5 bases). The V gene's germline CDR1 is MNHNS and CDR2 SASEGT. V gave up 3 bases and J gave up 6 bases, with 23 bases separating them. The CDR3 sequence is 18 residues long. CDR3 protein: CASSDLSRGLVYAGELFF. The CDR3 DNA reads as TGTGCCAGCAGTGACCTCTCTAGGGGCCTAGTGTACGCCGGGGAGCTGTTTTTT.

V gene TRBV13 combines with J gene TRBJ2-1, with D perhaps matching TRBD1 or TRBD2 (6 bases each). Trimming stripped 4 bases from V and 10 bases from J, with 14 bases between. The V gene's germline CDR1 is PRHDT and CDR2 FYEKMQ (reference sequence). The CDR3 loop spans 13 amino acids. The CDR3 DNA reads as TGTGCCAGCAGCTCGGGACGAGGGGGGGAGCAGTTCTTC. Its protein is CASSSGRGGEQFF.

J is TRBJ2-1 and V is TRBV21-1; the table's D call of TRBD1 was not tested on the DNA. TRBV21-1 is designated a pseudogene. The length of the CDR3 is 17 residues. CDR3 DNA sequence: TGTGCCAGCAGCAAATCTATACCCAGGGACTCCTACAATGAGCAGTTCTTC. It specifies CASSKSIPRDSYNEQFF.

As regards this clone: Other DNA variants within this sample encode the same CDR3. This chain links TRBV19 with TRBJ2-7; TRBD1 matches 9 bases. Germline trimming cut 3 bases from V and 4 bases from J; bases unmatched to any gene: 4. CDR3 size: 14 residues. Germline CDR1 and CDR2: LNHDA and SQIVND (reference sequence). CDR3 bases: TGTGCCAGTAGTATTCCCGGACAGGGGTACGAGCAGTACTTC. Protein: CASSIPGQGYEQYF. The full variable domain, its missing parts supplied by reference TRBV19 and TRBJ2-7, is DGGITQSPKYLFRKEGQNVTLSCEQNLNHDAMYWYRQDPGQGLRLIYYSQIVNDFQKGDIAEGYSVSREKKESFPLTVTSAQKNPTAFYLCASSIPGQGYEQYFGPGTRLTVT.

The chain has TRBV27 and TRBJ1-5; D is uncertain. The CDR3 runs 15 residues. Germline V gene lookup returns CDR1 MNHEY and CDR2 SMNVEV (reference sequence). Trimming removed 6 bases from V and 0 bases from J, with 12 bases in between. The CDR3, as DNA: TGTGCCAGCAGCTATCGGGGTTATAGCAATCAGCCCCAGCATTTT. This codes for CASSYRGYSNQPQHF.

The chain is built from TRBV24-1 and TRBJ2-1; 8 nucleotides match TRBD1. Per germline, CDR1 KGHDR and CDR2 SFDVKD. CDR3 length: 15 residues. V trimming: 4 bases; J trimming: 5 bases; junction bases outside the gene matches: 6. The chain's CDR3 is CATSDSDRGDNEQFF. The CDR3 nucleotides read TGTGCCACCAGTGACAGCGACAGGGGAGACAATGAGCAGTTCTTC.

This rearrangement joins TRBV7-9 to TRBJ2-1, with D perhaps matching TRBD2 (5 bases). CDR1 is SEHNR and CDR2 is FQNEAQ in the germline V gene (reference sequence). CDR3 length equals 14 residues. Between the trimmed V and J ends, which lost 3 bases and 7 bases, there was a span of 13 bases. The CDR3 region has the DNA TGTGCCAGCAGCTTCCTCAGCGGAAAGAATGAGCAGTTCTTC. Translating gives CASSFLSGKNEQFF.

The chain employs TRBV24-1 and TRBJ1-2; D is undetermined. The CDR3 spans 13 residues. Germline assignment: CDR1 KGHDR and CDR2 SFDVKD. V was cut by 4 bases and J by 2 bases, with 7 bases left in between. CDR3 DNA sequence: TGTGCCACCAGTGAACGTGACAACTATGGCTACACCTTC. Protein product: CATSERDNYGYTF.

The chain employs TRBV7-9 and TRBJ2-3; D perhaps matches TRBD1 (6 bases). The V gene lost 7 bases and the J gene lost 0 bases, with 14 bases spanning the gap. This CDR3 is built from 15 residues. Per germline, CDR1 SEHNR and CDR2 FQNEAQ (reference sequence). Here the CDR3 DNA reads TGTGCCAGCATCAAAAACCAGGGGAGCACAGATACGCAGTATTTT. The encoded protein is CASIKNQGSTDTQYF.

The chain carries TRBV19 and TRBJ1-5; TRBD1 matches 10 bases. Germline V gene data show CDR1 as LNHDA and CDR2 as SQIVND (reference sequence). The CDR3 extends over 17 amino acids. The V gene end was trimmed by 3 bases and the J gene end by 3 bases; junction bases not matched to a gene: 8. CDR3 in amino acids: CASSMSWDRGTNQPQHF. As DNA, the CDR3 is TGTGCCAGTAGTATGAGTTGGGACAGGGGAACCAATCAGCCCCAGCATTTT.

V and J are TRBV4-1 and TRBJ2-7, with 11 bases lining up with TRBD2. The ends lost 1 base at V and 3 bases at J; junction bases unmatched: 8. Germline V gives CDR1 MGHRA, CDR2 YSYEKL. The CDR3 totals 17 residues. The CDR3 region has the DNA TGCGCCAGCAGCCAAGGCCCCTCCGGGACTAGCGGCTACGAGCAGTACTTC. This sequence encodes CASSQGPSGTSGYEQYF.

This clone was found once. V usage is TRBV4-2 and J usage is TRBJ2-7; no clear D. This CDR3 is built from 17 residues. Germline CDR1 reads LGHNA; CDR2 reads YNFKEQ. V gave up 1 base and J gave up 1 base, with 17 bases separating them. The CDR3 sequence is CASSQGLSVVMSYEQYF. The CDR3 DNA sequence: TGTGCCAGCAGCCAAGGTCTCTCGGTAGTAATGTCCTACGAGCAGTACTTC.

The chain is built from TRBV5-1 and TRBJ2-2; TRBD2 matches at 11 bases. The CDR3 loop spans 19 amino acids. The germline CDR1 and CDR2 sequences are SGHRS and YFSETQ. V trimming: 0 bases; J trimming: 0 bases; junction bases outside the gene matches: 7. The CDR3 DNA follows: TGCGCCAGCAGCTTGGCGCTAGCGGGAGGCCGCGCGAACACCGGGGAGCTGTTTTTT. Its translation is CASSLALAGGRANTGELFF.